Following are 20 T cell receptor beta chains from one sample sequenced in a study of CD8+ T cells in alopecia areata (dated by TCRdb to the late 2010s). The library was obtained by the immunoSEQ multiplex PCR assay. For TCR sequencing, RNA was extracted from every sample and reverse transcribed into cDNA to serve as template. TCRdb mirrors the immuneACCESS table, restricted to in-frame sequences. Some clones are absent from its copies; in checked studies, under half trace to an unresolved V gene, and the reason for the others is unknown. The sample table lists 100,000 to 150,000 clones, approximately 49% of them with a count of one. 15% to 20% of the sample belongs to the ten largest clones. Explained via the paper, the time point label denotes: baseline before oral tofacitinib. This material consisted of CD8+ T cells sorted from blood, taken at week 0. All receptors derive from a human donor with alopecia areata.

This clone was counted between two and nine times. The CDR3 sequence: CASSLYGTDLSYEQYF. The CDR3 DNA reads as TGTGCCAGCAGTTTATACGGGACAGACCTCTCCTACGAGCAGTACTTC. The chain joins TRBV6-6 to TRBJ2-7; 7 bases line up with TRBD1. The CDR3 extends over 16 amino acids. CDR1 MNHNY and CDR2 SVGAGI come from the germline V gene (reference sequence). The V segment lost 4 bases and the J segment 0 bases; nucleotides outside the gene matches: 9.

The genes are TRBV10-2 and TRBJ2-4, with TRBD1 matching over 7 bases. The CDR3 is 16 residues long. The V and J ends lost 6 bases and 0 bases, in that order; junction bases with no gene match: 8. Germline V gives CDR1 WSHSY, CDR2 SAAADI. The CDR3 nucleotides are TGCGCCAGCAGAGACCCGGGACAGCTAGCCAAAAACATTCAGTACTTC. Protein sequence: CASRDPGQLAKNIQYF.

In this sample, this clone turned up once. The gene calls are TRBV5-1 and TRBJ1-1; D is unclear. This CDR3 comprises 14 residues. V was cut by 3 bases and J by 1 base, with 10 bases left in between. Germline V lookup: CDR1 SGHRS, CDR2 YFSETQ. The chain's CDR3 is CASSSLRRNTEAFF. The CDR3 nucleotides read TGCGCCAGCAGCTCCCTCCGGAGGAACACTGAAGCTTTCTTT.

V gene TRBV5-6 combines with J gene TRBJ2-7; the D gene could be TRBD1 or TRBD2 (5 bases each). The germline V gene has CDR1 SGHDT and CDR2 YYEEEE. Trimming stripped 3 bases from V and 0 bases from J, with 19 bases between. The CDR3 is 17 residues long. The CDR3 sequence: CASSSGLTGANSYEQYF. The DNA for the CDR3 is TGTGCCAGCAGCTCAGGGTTAACCGGGGCCAACTCCTACGAGCAGTACTTC.

This clone was detected a few times. This specimen includes other DNA sequences encoding the same CDR3. This chain links TRBV30 with TRBJ1-1, with D unclear. Trimming removed 5 bases from V and 0 bases from J, with 4 bases in between. The CDR3 has 11 residues. Looked up from germline, CDR1 is GTSNPN and CDR2 is SVGIG (reference sequence). CDR3 in amino acids: CAWSMNTEAFF. CDR3 DNA: TGTGCCTGGTCTATGAACACTGAAGCTTTCTTT.

This rearrangement joins TRBV9 to TRBJ2-2; weak D call: TRBD1 (5 bases). V lost 0 bases to trimming and J lost 0 bases, with 6 bases between them. There are 15 residues in the CDR3. CDR1 SGDLS and CDR2 YYNGEE come from the germline V gene. Written as DNA, the CDR3 is TGTGCCAGCAGCGTAGAGGACACGAACACCGGGGAGCTGTTTTTT. It is translated as CASSVEDTNTGELFF. The full variable domain, completed using reference TRBV9 and TRBJ2-2, is DSGVTQTPKHLITATGQRVTLRCSPRSGDLSVYWYQQSLDQGLQFLIQYYNGEERAKGNILERFSAQQFPDLHSELNLSSLELGDSALYFCASSVEDTNTGELFFGEGSRLTVL.

This clone was found many times. The chain combines TRBV6-5 with TRBJ1-4, with D hard to call. The germline gives CDR1 MNHEY, CDR2 SVGAGI. The CDR3 consists of 15 residues. The V end was cut by 8 bases, the J end by 3 bases, with 16 bases between. As DNA, the CDR3 is TGTGCCAGCGCCTGGGGTGCAGCAGCTAATGAAAAACTGTTTTTT. This codes for CASAWGAAANEKLFF.

This clone was seen more than once but under ten times. V is TRBV14 and J is TRBJ2-2; 10 bases match TRBD2. The CDR3 loop spans 17 amino acids. CDR1 is SGHDN, CDR2 FVKESK, per germline. The V and J ends lost 6 bases and 0 bases, in that order; junction bases with no gene match: 7. The CDR3 region is CASSPIAGGPNTGELFF. The CDR3 region has the DNA TGTGCCAGCAGTCCCATAGCGGGGGGACCGAACACCGGGGAGCTGTTTTTT. Full variable domain (missing parts from reference TRBV14 and TRBJ2-2): EAGVTQFPSHSVIEKGQTVTLRCDPISGHDNLYWYRRVMGKEIKFLLHFVKESKQDESGMPNNRFLAERTGGTYSTLKVQPAELEDSGVYFCASSPIAGGPNTGELFFGEGSRLTVL.

This clone was counted a few times. The V and J genes are TRBV30 and TRBJ1-1; 7 bases align to TRBD1. Germline values: CDR1 GTSNPN, CDR2 SVGIG (reference sequence). The V segment lost 0 bases and the J segment 7 bases; nucleotides outside the gene matches: 5. The CDR3 is 13 amino acids. The CDR3 region is CAWSVRGGIEAFF. The CDR3 DNA sequence: TGTGCCTGGAGTGTACGAGGGGGCATTGAAGCTTTCTTT.

The V gene is TRBV30, the J gene TRBJ2-5; 8 positions agree with TRBD1. The CDR3 extends over 15 amino acids. Per germline, CDR1 GTSNPN and CDR2 SVGIG (reference sequence). V was pared by 2 bases and J by 4 bases, with 9 bases of the junction left unmatched. The CDR3 sequence: CAWSPYTGTGETQYF. CDR3 DNA: TGTGCCTGGAGTCCATACACCGGGACAGGAGAGACCCAGTACTTC. The variable domain in full, completed from reference TRBV30 and TRBJ2-5, reads SQTIHQWPATLVQPVGSPLSLECTVEGTSNPNLYWYRQAAGRGLQLLFYSVGIGQISSEVPQNLSASRPQDRQFILSSKKLLLSDSGFYLCAWSPYTGTGETQYFGPGTRLLVL.

The chain couples TRBV4-2 to TRBJ2-2; D may be TRBD2 (5 bases). Trimming pared 0 bases from V and 7 bases from J, leaving 21 bases between. CDR1 and CDR2 from the germline V gene are LGHNA and YNFKEQ. The CDR3 has 18 amino acids. In nucleotides, the CDR3 is TGTGCCAGCAGCCAAGATTTAGGCTCCGGGGTTCAAATCGGGGAGCTGTTTTTT. This encodes CASSQDLGSGVQIGELFF.

A word on this clone: Germline and junction disagree at one end, which may indicate a read error. This sequence joins TRBV6-6 and TRBJ2-2; a possible D gene is TRBD1 (5 bases). The germline gives CDR1 MNHNY, CDR2 SVGAGI (reference sequence). CDR3 length: 11 amino acids. CDR3 bases: TGTGCCAGCGCCGAAAATGGGGAAGGGGTTTTT. Its protein is CASAENGEGVF.

This chain uses TRBV7-9 with TRBJ2-3; 8 bases map to TRBD1. Looked up from germline, CDR1 is SEHNR and CDR2 is FQNEAQ (reference sequence). V gave up 5 bases and J gave up 5 bases; unmatched junction bases: 12. This CDR3 spans 16 amino acids. The CDR3 region is CASSHRPGGRKDTQYF. CDR3 DNA sequence: TGTGCCAGCAGCCATCGGCCAGGGGGCAGGAAAGATACGCAGTATTTT.

This clone was found once. The sample contains more than one DNA sequence encoding this CDR3. The chain has TRBV5-4 and TRBJ2-7; D unclear. The germline CDR1 and CDR2 sequences are SGHNT and YYREEE (reference sequence). The V and J ends lost 0 bases and 2 bases respectively, with 3 bases between them. The CDR3 extends over 12 amino acids. The CDR3 DNA sequence: TGTGCCAGCAGCTTGGGGGCCTACGAGCAGTACTTC. Protein: CASSLGAYEQYF. The full variable domain, its missing parts supplied by reference TRBV5-4 and TRBJ2-7, is ETGVTQSPTHLIKTRGQQVTLRCSSQSGHNTVSWYQQALGQGPQFIFQYYREEENGRGNFPPRFSGLQFPNYSSELNVNALELDDSALYLCASSLGAYEQYFGPGTRLTVT.

The rearrangement joins TRBV5-4 to TRBJ2-1, with no clear D. Germline V gives CDR1 SGHNT, CDR2 YYREEE (reference sequence). With 0 bases removed from V and 4 bases from J, the gap between germline ends came to 17 bases. The CDR3 has 17 residues. The CDR3 spells CASSLGVGEGLYNEQFF. The CDR3 coding sequence is TGTGCCAGCAGCTTGGGGGTTGGCGAAGGGCTTTACAATGAGCAGTTCTTC.

The chain combines TRBV29-1 with TRBJ2-1, with 13 bases lining up with TRBD2. Germline CDR1 SQVTM, CDR2 ANQGSEA. The V gene end was trimmed by 0 bases and the J gene end by 10 bases; junction bases not matched to a gene: 9. The CDR3 spans 16 residues. In DNA, the CDR3 is TGCAGCGTTGAAGATAGCGGACTAGCGGGGGCGTGGGAGCAGTTCTTC. Translation gives CSVEDSGLAGAWEQFF.

This clone was observed a few times. The CDR3 spells CASSLVGTGEQFF. The CDR3 DNA reads as TGTGCCAGCAGCTTAGTGGGCACCGGTGAGCAGTTCTTC. J is TRBJ2-1 and V is TRBV7-2; D call uncertain. This CDR3 spans 13 amino acids. Germline loops: CDR1 SGHTA, CDR2 FQGNSA. The V gene lost 1 base and the J gene lost 9 bases, with 10 bases spanning the gap.

The chain employs TRBV4-1 and TRBJ2-5, with 10 bases identical to TRBD1. CDR3 size: 16 residues. Germline-derived CDR1 and CDR2 are MGHRA and YSYEKL. J lost 5 bases, V lost 1 base, and 7 bases had no gene match. CDR3 DNA: TGCGCCAGCAGCCAAGCCGGACAGGGGGTGGTGGAGACCCAGTACTTC. This encodes CASSQAGQGVVETQYF.

The table lists this clone with a count of one. This sequence joins TRBV30 and TRBJ2-7; the D call may be TRBD1 or TRBD2 (5 bases each). V was shortened by 3 bases and J by 2 bases, with 26 bases between the two germline ends. The CDR3 loop spans 18 amino acids. Germline CDR1 reads GTSNPN; CDR2 reads SVGIG (reference sequence). This CDR3 is CAWRDPLGTSLSAYEQYF. The CDR3 bases are TGTGCCTGGAGGGACCCGCTCGGGACCTCACTCTCCGCCTACGAGCAGTACTTC.

In this sample, this clone turned up a few times. V gene TRBV9 combines with J gene TRBJ1-2, with D maybe TRBD1 (6 bases). The V gene's germline CDR1 is SGDLS and CDR2 YYNGEE. CDR3 length equals 15 residues. Trimming took off 3 bases at V and 5 bases at J, with 17 bases between the two ends. As DNA, the CDR3 is TGTGCCAGCAGCGCAGGACAGTTTGATCGGTATGGCTACACCTTC. It is translated as CASSAGQFDRYGYTF.